This T cell receptor (beta chain) was sequenced for a study of T cells of healthy individuals (dated by TCRdb to the late 2010s). The CDR3 starts with the cysteine, ends with the phenylalanine, and has 11 residues. Only the CDR3 portion is preserved as DNA: 33 bases, with reading frame beginning at the first base. CDR1 SGHDN and CDR2 FVKESK were looked up in the germline V gene. The junction carries 3 bases between V and J, which are trimmed by 1 base and 5 bases respectively. Library preparation used 5' RACE. The sequencing machine was an Illumina MiSeq. Clones were called with MiXCR by TCRdb after fastp trimmed the public reads at Q25, and only in-frame beta chains were retained. Entries are consolidated by CDR3 protein sequence, retaining the most common genes and DNA. The table for this sample lists more than 60,000 distinct CDR3 sequences; 15% to 20% of them were counted only once. The ten most abundant clones make up roughly 4.7% of the sample.

Worth noting for this clonotype: It has no known antigen specificity. No much larger clonotype is one base removed from it; base qualities were not supplied.

The receptor was derived from a human donor in good health. This sequence uses TRBV14 and TRBJ2-7; the D gene remains uncertain. The CDR3 here reads CASSQGHEQYF. The DNA sequence is as follows: TGTGCCAGCAGCCAAGGGCACGAGCAGTACTTC. Extended through the reference TRBV14 and TRBJ2-7 proteins, this CDR3 yields the full variable domain: EAGVTQFPSHSVIEKGQTVTLRCDPISGHDNLYWYRRVMGKEIKFLLHFVKESKQDESGMPNNRFLAERTGGTYSTLKVQPAELEDSGVYFCASSQGHEQYFGPGTRLTVT.